This T cell receptor beta chain is from a study of long-term antiretroviral therapy in people with HIV. immunoSEQ v3.0 was run at survey level. Sequenced by immunoSEQ multiplex PCR; TCRdb stores in-frame clones only, minus some. In the table there are 30,000 or so clones, roughly 88% of which are singletons. The sample consisted of unsorted PBMCs, taken 0.8 years before starting antiretroviral therapy. The sequence came from a man aged 18 to 29 with HIV.

The CDR3 DNA reads TGTGCCAGCAGCCTCGGCGGAGATTTTATTAGCAATCAGCCCCAGCATTTT. It translates to CASSLGGDFISNQPQHF. The chain couples TRBV7-9 to TRBJ1-5; D uncertain. This CDR3 spans 17 amino acids. Trimming stripped 5 bases from V and 0 bases from J, with 17 bases between. Looked up from germline, CDR1 is SEHNR and CDR2 is FQNEAQ (reference sequence).